These T cell receptor beta chains were read from a single sample in a study of blood T cell repertoires in COVID-19. Repertoires were generated with immunoSEQ multiplex PCR, while TCRdb's copy carries only in-frame clones and drops some. The table includes 69,000 or so clones, around 80% detected once. The sequenced material came from peripheral blood. All receptors come from a man aged 50 to 60 with COVID-19, enrolled during active disease. CDR3s include the opening cysteine and the closing phenylalanine or tryptophan. A D gene is named only where the DNA matches it firmly. Only some rows state a clone size, as once, few, many or a class for expanded clones.

J: TRBJ1-1
V: TRBV9
D: TRBD1
size: .
DNA: TGTGCCAGCAGCGTCACAGGGGAAATCACTGAAGCTTTCTTT
CDR3: CASSVTGEITEAFF

J: TRBJ2-1
V: TRBV9
D: .
size: .
DNA: TGTGCCAGCAGCGTAGCCCACAGGTCTGGAGAGCAGTTCTTC
CDR3: CASSVAHRSGEQFF

J: TRBJ1-6
V: TRBV7-9
D: .
size: .
DNA: TGTGCCAGCAGTCCCGGACAGCATAATTCACCCCTCCACTTT
CDR3: CASSPGQHNSPLHF

J: TRBJ2-3
V: TRBV2
D: .
size: once
DNA: TGTGCCAGCAGTGAAGGGCTCTATACGCAGTATTTT
CDR3: CASSEGLYTQYF

J: TRBJ2-7
V: TRBV2
D: TRBD2
size: once
DNA: TGTGCCAGCAGCGGGACTAGCGGGGGAATCGACGAGCAGTACTTC
CDR3: CASSGTSGGIDEQYF

J: TRBJ1-6
V: TRBV7-9
D: .
size: .
DNA: TGTGCCAGCGCCGAGGATTCACCCCTCCACTTT
CDR3: CASAEDSPLHF

J: TRBJ2-3
V: TRBV3-1/TRBV3-2
D: .
size: once
DNA: TGTGCCAGCAGCCAAGAGGGGGGTACGCAGTATTTT
CDR3: CASSQEGGTQYF

J: TRBJ1-5
V: TRBV6-2/TRBV6-3
D: TRBD1
size: .
DNA: TGTGCCAGCAGTTCGCGACAGGGGCGGCCCCAGCATTTT
CDR3: CASSSRQGRPQHF

J: TRBJ2-1
V: TRBV30
D: .
size: .
DNA: TGTGCCTGGAACAGGGGGGGCCCAATAAATGAGCAGTTCTTC
CDR3: CAWNRGGPINEQFF

J: TRBJ1-5
V: TRBV9
D: .
size: few
DNA: TGTGCCAGCAGCGTATTACCGGACATCGGGCAGCCCCAGCATTTT
CDR3: CASSVLPDIGQPQHF

J: TRBJ2-3
V: TRBV21-1
D: .
size: once
DNA: TGTGCCAGCAGCAAAGGACAGGGTCCCCTTGAGGATACGCAGTATTTT
CDR3: CASSKGQGPLEDTQYF

J: TRBJ1-6
V: TRBV30
D: .
size: .
DNA: TGTGCCTGGAGTGTACAGGGTAATTCACCCCTCCACTTT
CDR3: CAWSVQGNSPLHF

J: TRBJ1-5
V: TRBV6-1
D: .
size: few
DNA: TGTGCCAGCAGTGAAACAGTTTATAGCAATCAGCCCCAGCATTTT
CDR3: CASSETVYSNQPQHF

J: TRBJ1-2
V: TRBV27
D: TRBD1
size: .
DNA: TGTGCCAGCAGTTTACAACAGGGGGCTTCTGGCTACACCTTC
CDR3: CASSLQQGASGYTF

J: TRBJ2-7
V: TRBV2
D: .
size: .
DNA: TGTGCCAGCAGTGAATTCAGTTACGAGCAGTACTTC
CDR3: CASSEFSYEQYF

J: TRBJ1-3
V: TRBV6-1
D: TRBD1
size: .
DNA: TGTGCCAGCAGTGAAGCACCAGGGGGCTCTGGAAACACCATATATTTT
CDR3: CASSEAPGGSGNTIYF

J: TRBJ1-2
V: TRBV5-4
D: .
size: few
DNA: TGTGCCAGCAGCTTGCCGGGGACTAACTATGGCTACACCTTC
CDR3: CASSLPGTNYGYTF

J: TRBJ2-1
V: TRBV9
D: .
size: .
DNA: TGTGCCAGCAGCCCCTATCGGGGGGCCCACAATGAGCAGTTCTTC
CDR3: CASSPYRGAHNEQFF

J: TRBJ2-5
V: TRBV4-1
D: .
size: .
DNA: TGCGCCAGCAGCCAAGATTCGTTACAGAAAACCCACCAAGAGACCCAGTACTTC
CDR3: CASSQDSLQKTHQETQYF

J: TRBJ2-1
V: TRBV7-2
D: TRBD2
size: once
DNA: TGTGCCAGCAGCTTAGTAGGCGGGGGGGCCGCTGCCTTTCGAAATGAGCAGTTCTTC
CDR3: CASSLVGGGAAAFRNEQFF

J: TRBJ2-1
V: TRBV13
D: TRBD2
size: .
DNA: TGTGCCAGCAGCTCCGGACTAGCGGGGGAAAATGAGCAGTTCTTC
CDR3: CASSSGLAGENEQFF

J: TRBJ2-7
V: TRBV11-2
D: .
size: .
DNA: TGTGCCAGCAGTCATCGGGGGAAGAGCTCCTACGAGCAGTACTTC
CDR3: CASSHRGKSSYEQYF

J: TRBJ2-7
V: TRBV14
D: .
size: .
DNA: TGTGCCAGCAGCCAAGAAGGGGGTTTGATCTACGAGCAGTACTTC
CDR3: CASSQEGGLIYEQYF

J: TRBJ2-7
V: TRBV7-3
D: .
size: .
DNA: TGTGCCAGCATCCACCTCGACAGGAACTACGAGCAGTACTTC
CDR3: CASIHLDRNYEQYF

J: TRBJ2-7
V: TRBV2
D: .
size: .
DNA: TGTGCCAGCAGCCTGAAAGGTAGCATTACTTTCTACGAGCAGTACTTC
CDR3: CASSLKGSITFYEQYF

J: TRBJ1-1
V: TRBV9
D: .
size: .
DNA: TGTGCCAGCAGTCTTTCATCGGGGAACACTGAAGCTTTCTTT
CDR3: CASSLSSGNTEAFF

J: TRBJ1-2
V: TRBV7-3
D: .
size: .
DNA: TGTGCCAGCAGCTTCGGGGGGCAGAAGGAGGGCTACACCTTC
CDR3: CASSFGGQKEGYTF

J: TRBJ2-7
V: TRBV12-5
D: .
size: .
DNA: TGTGCTAGTGGTTATGACAGTCAGTACGAGCAGTACTTC
CDR3: CASGYDSQYEQYF

J: TRBJ2-2
V: TRBV29-1
D: TRBD1
size: .
DNA: TGCAGCGCCGAGGGGGCCCTCCGCTCCGGGGAGCTGTTTTTT
CDR3: CSAEGALRSGELFF